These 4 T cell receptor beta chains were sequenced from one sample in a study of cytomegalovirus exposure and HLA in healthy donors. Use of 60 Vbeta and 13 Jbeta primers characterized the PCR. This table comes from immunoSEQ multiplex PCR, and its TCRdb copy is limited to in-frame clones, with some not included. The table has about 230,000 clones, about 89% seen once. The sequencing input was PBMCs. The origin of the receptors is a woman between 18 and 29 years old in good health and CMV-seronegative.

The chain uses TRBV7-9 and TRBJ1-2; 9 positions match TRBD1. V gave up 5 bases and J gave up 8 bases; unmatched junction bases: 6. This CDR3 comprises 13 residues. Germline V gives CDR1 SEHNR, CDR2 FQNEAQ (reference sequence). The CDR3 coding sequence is TGTGCCAGCAGCCGGGACAGGGTTAGGGGCTACACCTTC. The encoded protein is CASSRDRVRGYTF.

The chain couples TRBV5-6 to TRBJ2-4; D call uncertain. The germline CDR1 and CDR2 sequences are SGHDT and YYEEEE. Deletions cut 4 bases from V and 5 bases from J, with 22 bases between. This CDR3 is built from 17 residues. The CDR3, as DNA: TGTGCCAGCAGCACCGATGATCCGGGTATGTCTCAAAACATTCAGTACTTC. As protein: CASSTDDPGMSQNIQYF.

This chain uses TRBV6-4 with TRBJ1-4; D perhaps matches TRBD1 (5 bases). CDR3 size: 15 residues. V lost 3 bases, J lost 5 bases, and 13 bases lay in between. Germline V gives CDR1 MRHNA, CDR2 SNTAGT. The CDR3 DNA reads TGTGCCAGCAGTGAGGGGCCAGGGAAGAATGAAAAACTGTTTTTT. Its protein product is CASSEGPGKNEKLFF.

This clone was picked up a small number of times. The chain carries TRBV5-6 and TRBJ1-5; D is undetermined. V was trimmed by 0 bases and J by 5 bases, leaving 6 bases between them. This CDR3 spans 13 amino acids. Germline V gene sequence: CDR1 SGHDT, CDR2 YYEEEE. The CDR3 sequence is CASSLGPDQPQHF. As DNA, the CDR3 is TGTGCCAGCAGCTTGGGTCCCGATCAGCCCCAGCATTTT.